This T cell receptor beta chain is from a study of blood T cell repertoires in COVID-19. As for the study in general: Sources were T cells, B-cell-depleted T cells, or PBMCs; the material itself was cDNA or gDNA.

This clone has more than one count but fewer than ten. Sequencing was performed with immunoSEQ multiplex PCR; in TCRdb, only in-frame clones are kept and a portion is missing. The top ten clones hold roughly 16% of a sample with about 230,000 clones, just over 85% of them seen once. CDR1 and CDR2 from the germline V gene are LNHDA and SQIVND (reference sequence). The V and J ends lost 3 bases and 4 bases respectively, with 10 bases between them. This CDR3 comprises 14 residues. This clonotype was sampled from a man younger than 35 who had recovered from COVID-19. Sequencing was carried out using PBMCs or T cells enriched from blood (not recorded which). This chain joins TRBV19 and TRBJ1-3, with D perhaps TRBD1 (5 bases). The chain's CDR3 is CASSIGGVGNTIYF. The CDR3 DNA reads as TGTGCCAGTAGTATTGGGGGGGTCGGAAACACCATATATTTT.